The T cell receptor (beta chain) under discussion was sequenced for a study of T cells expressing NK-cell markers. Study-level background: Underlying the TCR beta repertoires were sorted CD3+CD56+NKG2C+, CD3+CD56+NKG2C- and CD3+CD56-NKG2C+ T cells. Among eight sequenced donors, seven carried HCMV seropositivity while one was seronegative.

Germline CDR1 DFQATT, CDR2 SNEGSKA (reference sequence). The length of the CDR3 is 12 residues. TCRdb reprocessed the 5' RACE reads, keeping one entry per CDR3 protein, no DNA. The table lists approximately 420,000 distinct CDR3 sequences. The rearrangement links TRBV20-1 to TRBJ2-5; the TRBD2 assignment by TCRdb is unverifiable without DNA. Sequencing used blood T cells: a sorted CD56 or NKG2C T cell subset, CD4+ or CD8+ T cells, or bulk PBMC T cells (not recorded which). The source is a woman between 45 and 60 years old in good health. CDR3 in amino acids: CSATTSATAQYF.